Below, 8 T cell receptor beta chains from the same sample are listed, as sequenced in a study of OX40 agonist ivuxolimab in advanced cancers. Assay: immunoSEQ multiplex PCR; the TCRdb copy retains only in-frame clones and omits some. The profile shows 50,000 or so clones, 60% to 85% of them singletons. This sample comprised CD4+ or CD8+ T cells sorted from blood, obtained in a trial of the OX40 agonist ivuxolimab. The receptors come from an adult with an advanced solid tumor such as melanoma, head and neck, liver or kidney cancer.

The chain combines TRBV9 with TRBJ1-1, with 8 positions matching TRBD1. The CDR3 loop spans 14 amino acids. The ends lost 0 bases at V and 8 bases at J; junction bases unmatched: 6. Per the germline V gene, CDR1 is SGDLS and CDR2 is YYNGEE. CDR3 DNA sequence: TGTGCCAGCAGCGTAGCTGGGACAGGTGGAGAAGCTTTCTTT. This encodes CASSVAGTGGEAFF.

This rearrangement joins TRBV18 to TRBJ2-5; 10 positions agree with TRBD1. J was trimmed by 2 bases and V by 3 bases; bases with no gene match: 0. The CDR3 extends over 14 amino acids. Germline CDR1 and CDR2: KGHSH and LQKENI. As DNA, the CDR3 is TGTGCCAGCTCACCGGGACAGGGGCAAGAGACCCAGTACTTC. Protein: CASSPGQGQETQYF.

The genes are TRBV10-3 and TRBJ2-1, with 14 nucleotides matching TRBD2. Losses at the gene ends were 6 bases for V and 9 bases for J; bases not matched to a gene: 4. Germline CDR1 ENHRY, CDR2 SYGVKD. The length of the CDR3 is 14 residues. CDR3 region: CAIRGLAGEVEQFF. Written as DNA, the CDR3 is TGTGCCATCAGGGGACTAGCGGGAGAGGTTGAGCAGTTCTTC.

This chain connects TRBV18 to TRBJ1-1; the match to TRBD1 covers 7 bases. Germline V gene lookup returns CDR1 KGHSH and CDR2 LQKENI. There are 14 residues in the CDR3. V trimming: 5 bases; J trimming: 1 base; junction bases outside the gene matches: 4. The CDR3 protein is CASSTGQPNTEAFF. CDR3 coding DNA: TGTGCCAGCTCAACGGGACAGCCGAACACTGAAGCTTTCTTT.

The chain employs TRBV28 and TRBJ1-5; possible D gene TRBD1, 5 bases. V was trimmed by 7 bases and J by 6 bases, leaving 19 bases between them. CDR1 is MDHEN and CDR2 is SYDVKM in the germline V gene. The CDR3 sequence is 15 residues long. This chain's CDR3 is CASTLSTPGGQPQHF. CDR3 sequence (DNA): TGTGCCAGCACCCTGTCCACTCCGGGGGGTCAGCCCCAGCATTTT.

The V and J genes are TRBV11-3 and TRBJ2-1; D remains ambiguous. Germline assignment: CDR1 SGHNT and CDR2 YENEEA. The CDR3 consists of 13 residues. Trimming removed 3 bases at V and 2 bases at J, with 5 bases between. The CDR3 is CASSFSPYNEQFF. The CDR3 nucleotides are TGTGCCAGCAGCTTCTCACCCTACAATGAGCAGTTCTTC.

V gene TRBV5-6 combines with J gene TRBJ2-2, with D hard to call. CDR1 SGHDT and CDR2 YYEEEE come from the germline V gene. This CDR3 contains 14 residues. The V and J ends lost 0 bases and 4 bases respectively, with 7 bases between them. The CDR3 coding sequence is TGTGCCAGCAGCTTGGGAATGGGCACCGGGGAGCTGTTTTTT. This codes for CASSLGMGTGELFF.

The chain has TRBV7-9 and TRBJ2-1; TRBD2 matches at 9 bases. V lost 2 bases and J lost 7; bases outside the gene matches: 9. Germline values: CDR1 SEHNR, CDR2 FQNEAQ (reference sequence). The CDR3 is made up of 16 amino acids. The CDR3 coding sequence is TGTGCCAGCAGCTTAAGCGGCGGGAGGGTTGGTAATGAGCAGTTCTTC. It yields the protein CASSLSGGRVGNEQFF.